Listed below are T cell receptor beta chains from one sample, sequenced in a study of blood T cell repertoires in COVID-19. Some clones are missing from TCRdb's copy, which holds only in-frame ones; the method was immunoSEQ multiplex PCR. The sample consists of 250,000 or so clones, 85% of them appearing once. Sequenced input: peripheral blood. The receptors derive from a woman aged 55-70 years with active or convalescent COVID-19. CDR3s include the opening cysteine and the closing phenylalanine or tryptophan. A D gene is named only where the DNA matches it firmly. The size entry is marked missing in some rows and otherwise reads once, few, many or a size class.

j_call	clone_size	d_call	v_call	cdr3_nt	cdr3_aa
TRBJ1-1	NA	TRBD1	TRBV7-2	TGTGCCAGCAGGAAGACAGGGACTGAAGCTTTCTTT	CASRKTGTEAFF
TRBJ2-7	once	TRBD1	TRBV19	TGTGCCAGTAGTACGTCCCGGGACAGGGTGCGGCAGTACTTC	CASSTSRDRVRQYF
TRBJ1-5	NA	NA	TRBV23-1	TGCGCCAGCAGTCTCGGAGGACGGTATCAGCCCCAGCATTTT	CASSLGGRYQPQHF
TRBJ2-3	NA	TRBD1	TRBV27	TGTGCCAGCAGCCGGGACAGGGGGCATACAGATACGCAGTATTTT	CASSRDRGHTDTQYF
TRBJ2-5	NA	TRBD1	TRBV5-1	TGCGCCAGCAGCTTGGACCAGGACAGGGGTGTCCAGTACTTC	CASSLDQDRGVQYF
TRBJ2-7	NA	NA	TRBV19	TGTGCCACGAAAGCACAGGGCACCTCGGGGGAGCAGTACTTC	CATKAQGTSGEQYF
TRBJ1-5	NA	TRBD1	TRBV6-5	TGTGCCAGCAGCCGAGACAGGGATGGCAATCAGCCCCAGCATTTT	CASSRDRDGNQPQHF
TRBJ2-5	NA	TRBD2	TRBV24-1	TGTGCCACCAGTGTAGCGGGAGGTCAACAAGAGACCCAGTACTTC	CATSVAGGQQETQYF
TRBJ1-4	NA	NA	TRBV3-1/TRBV3-2	TGTGCCAGCAGCCTTGCGGGGGGAGGGGAAAAACTGTTTTTT	CASSLAGGGEKLFF
TRBJ1-4	once	NA	TRBV11-3	TGTGCCAGCAGCCGAACGGGTGTAAGTGAAAAACTGTTTTTT	CASSRTGVSEKLFF
TRBJ2-1	NA	NA	TRBV5-1	TGCGCCAGCAGCACCGGTAGCGGAAACAATGAGCAGTTCTTC	CASSTGSGNNEQFF
TRBJ2-2	NA	NA	TRBV15	TGTGCCACCAGCAGACTGCTGAGGGGGGAGCTGTTTTTT	CATSRLLRGELFF
TRBJ2-1	NA	TRBD2	TRBV5-8	TGTGCCAGCAGCTTGGGGCTAGCGGCCAACAATGAGCAGTTCTTC	CASSLGLAANNEQFF